This is a list of T cell receptor beta chains from one sample in a study of cytomegalovirus exposure and HLA in healthy donors. Clones were sequenced by immunoSEQ multiplex PCR, and TCRdb holds only the in-frame ones, with some missing. In the table there are about 150,000 clones, about 86% of which are singletons. The sequencing sample was made of PBMCs. The receptors derive from a human donor in good health. CDR3s include the opening cysteine and the closing phenylalanine or tryptophan. A D gene is named only where the DNA matches it firmly. A row's size may be missing; if present it is once, few, many or a size class.

TRBJ1-4	TRBV11-2	.	.	TGTGCCAGCAGCTTATCTGGGTCAAGGAGTGAAAAACTGTTTTTT	CASSLSGSRSEKLFF
TRBJ2-3	TRBV6-6	.	.	TGTGCCAGCAGTTACTCCTCAGATACGCAGTATTTT	CASSYSSDTQYF
TRBJ2-2	TRBV5-1	TRBD1	.	TGCGCCAGCAGAAAGCCGGGACAGGGGGCGACCGGGGAGCTGTTTTTT	CASRKPGQGATGELFF
TRBJ1-5	TRBV19	TRBD1	once	TGTGCCAGTAGCAACGGACAGGGAAGCAATCAGCCCCAGCATTTT	CASSNGQGSNQPQHF
TRBJ1-1	TRBV9	.	once	TGTGCCAGCAGCGTAGTTGAGGGCTCTGAAGCTTTCTTT	CASSVVEGSEAFF
TRBJ1-2	TRBV5-6	TRBD1	.	TGTGCCAGCAGCCGCGGGCAGAGGGACAGGGGGAACTATGGCTACACCTTC	CASSRGQRDRGNYGYTF
TRBJ2-7	TRBV5-1	.	.	TGCGCCAGCAGCTATACGACAGGAACCTACGAGCAGTACTTC	CASSYTTGTYEQYF
TRBJ2-1	TRBV28	TRBD2	.	TGTGCCAGCAGCCCCCCTCGGGGGGAGCACCCGAACAATGAGCAGTTCTTC	CASSPPRGEHPNNEQFF
TRBJ2-6	TRBV30	TRBD1	once	TGTGCCTGGTCGGTCCCCCGCGCGACAGGGTATGGGGCCAACGTCCTGACTTTC	CAWSVPRATGYGANVLTF
TRBJ1-4	TRBV18	.	.	TGTGCCAGCTCACCAACAGGAGACAATGAAAAACTGTTTTTT	CASSPTGDNEKLFF
TRBJ1-2	TRBV2	.	few	TGTGCCAGCAGTGACAGTAACTATGGCTACACCTTC	CASSDSNYGYTF
TRBJ1-2	TRBV28	TRBD1	.	TGTGCCAGCAGTAGATTCAGGGGGTTGGGGAACTATGGCTACACCTTC	CASSRFRGLGNYGYTF
TRBJ2-7	TRBV5-4	.	.	TGTGCCAGCAGCTTAGGAGCCTCGGTCAGCTACGAGCAGTACTTC	CASSLGASVSYEQYF
TRBJ2-3	TRBV29-1	.	.	TGCAGCGTTGTGCGGGGACGGGCAGATACGCAGTATTTT	CSVVRGRADTQYF
TRBJ1-1	TRBV4-1	.	.	TGCGCCAGCAGCCAAGAAGCAGGCCCCACTGAAGCTTTCTTT	CASSQEAGPTEAFF
TRBJ1-2	TRBV6-5	.	.	TGTGCCAGCAGTCGACAGGAAGCCATGGGCGGCTACACCTTC	CASSRQEAMGGYTF
TRBJ1-2	TRBV27	.	.	TGTGCCAGCAGTTTTATAGACAATCCGACCTATGGCTACACCTTC	CASSFIDNPTYGYTF
TRBJ2-5	TRBV29-1	.	once	TGCTCCTGGGGGCCCGGGCTGGAGACCCAGTACTTC	CSWGPGLETQYF
TRBJ2-7	TRBV19	.	.	TGTGCCAGTACCCGCACAAGTTCCAGTTACGAGCAGTACTTC	CASTRTSSSYEQYF
TRBJ2-7	TRBV7-2	TRBD2	.	TGTGCCAGCAGCCCGACTAGCGGCTCCTACGAGCAGTACTTC	CASSPTSGSYEQYF
TRBJ1-1	TRBV29-1	.	.	TGCAGCGTGGGAACAGGGTTCGCTGAAGCTTTCTTT	CSVGTGFAEAFF
TRBJ1-2	TRBV6-5	TRBD1	.	TGTGCCAGCAGTTACTCGATGGTCGACAGGGACTATGGCTACACCTTC	CASSYSMVDRDYGYTF
TRBJ1-1	TRBV29-1	.	.	TGCAGCGATCTACAGGGCAACACTGAAGCTTTCTTT	CSDLQGNTEAFF
TRBJ2-5	TRBV28	TRBD2	.	TGTGCCAGCAGACTAGCGGGAGAGACCCAGTACTTC	CASRLAGETQYF
TRBJ1-1	TRBV5-1	.	.	TGCGCCAGCAGCTTGGACAGGTCTCTTTGGGATCTGAACACTGAAGCTTTCTTT	CASSLDRSLWDLNTEAFF
TRBJ1-2	TRBV6-5	.	once	TGTGCCAGCAGTTACGCGGGTGACTATGGCTACACCTTC	CASSYAGDYGYTF
TRBJ1-1	TRBV28	.	.	TGTGCCAGCAGGGGGACTAGAAGGACTGAAGCTTTCTTT	CASRGTRRTEAFF
TRBJ1-2	TRBV9	TRBD1	.	TGTGCCAGCAGGGAGCAGGGGGCACGGGGCTACACCTTC	CASREQGARGYTF
TRBJ1-1	TRBV19	.	.	TGTGCCAGTAGTCCCAGACAGTTTGGAGCTTTCTTT	CASSPRQFGAFF
TRBJ2-7	TRBV7-2	.	.	TGTGCCAGCAGCTTAGGCACTGGCTACGAGCAGTACTTC	CASSLGTGYEQYF
TRBJ1-2	TRBV2	.	.	TGTGCCAGCACCCGAGGGAGCTATGGCTACACCTTC	CASTRGSYGYTF
TRBJ1-2	TRBV9	.	.	TGTGCCAGCAGCGTAGGCAGCGGGCACTATGGCTACACCTTC	CASSVGSGHYGYTF
TRBJ1-1	TRBV6-1	.	.	TGTGCCAGCAGTACTACGGGGGGCCCCACTGAAGCTTTCTTT	CASSTTGGPTEAFF
TRBJ2-3	TRBV9	.	.	TGTGCCAGCAGCGTATCCTGGGAGGCCGGTGATACGCAGTATTTT	CASSVSWEAGDTQYF
TRBJ1-4	TRBV4-1	.	.	TGCGCCAGCAGCCAAGAGCGGAGGACAGTTGAAAAACTGTTTTTT	CASSQERRTVEKLFF
TRBJ2-1	TRBV6-5	.	.	TGTGCCAGCTCTGCAAGGGGCTTTACGTACAATGAGCAGTTCTTC	CASSARGFTYNEQFF
TRBJ1-4	TRBV7-6	TRBD1	.	TGTGCCAGCAGCCTGGGGACAGTTAATGAAAAACTGTTTTTT	CASSLGTVNEKLFF
TRBJ2-7	TRBV2	.	few	TGTGCCAGCACTCCAGCAGGGTTAGCGGACGAGCAGTACTTC	CASTPAGLADEQYF
TRBJ1-1	TRBV7-2	.	.	TGTGCCAGCAGCCCCGGGGTAGGCGAAGCTTTCTTT	CASSPGVGEAFF
TRBJ2-7	TRBV5-1	TRBD1	.	TGCGCCAGCAGCCGAGGACAGGGGGCGTGGGAGCAGTACTTC	CASSRGQGAWEQYF
TRBJ2-7	TRBV5-5	.	once	TGTGCCAGCAGCTTTAACAGCTACGAGCAGTACTTC	CASSFNSYEQYF
TRBJ2-1	TRBV27	TRBD2	.	TGTGCCAGCAGCCGCACTAGCGGGAGGAGCTCCTACAATGAGCAGTTCTTC	CASSRTSGRSSYNEQFF